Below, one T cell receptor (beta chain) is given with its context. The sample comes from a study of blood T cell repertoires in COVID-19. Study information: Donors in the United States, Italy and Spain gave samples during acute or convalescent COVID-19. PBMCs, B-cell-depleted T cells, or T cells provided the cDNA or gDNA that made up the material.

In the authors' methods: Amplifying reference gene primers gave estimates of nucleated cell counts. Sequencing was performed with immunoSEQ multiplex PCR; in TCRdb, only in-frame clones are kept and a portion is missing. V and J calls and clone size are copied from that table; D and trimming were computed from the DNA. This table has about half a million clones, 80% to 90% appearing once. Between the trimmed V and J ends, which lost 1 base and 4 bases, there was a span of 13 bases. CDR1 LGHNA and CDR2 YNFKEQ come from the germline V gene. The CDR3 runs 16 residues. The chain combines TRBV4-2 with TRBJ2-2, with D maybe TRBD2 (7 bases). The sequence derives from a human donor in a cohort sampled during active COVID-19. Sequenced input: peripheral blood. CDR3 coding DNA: TGTGCCAGCAGCCAAGGTGCGGGGGCAGGCACCGGGGAGCTGTTTTTT. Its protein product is CASSQGAGAGTGELFF.